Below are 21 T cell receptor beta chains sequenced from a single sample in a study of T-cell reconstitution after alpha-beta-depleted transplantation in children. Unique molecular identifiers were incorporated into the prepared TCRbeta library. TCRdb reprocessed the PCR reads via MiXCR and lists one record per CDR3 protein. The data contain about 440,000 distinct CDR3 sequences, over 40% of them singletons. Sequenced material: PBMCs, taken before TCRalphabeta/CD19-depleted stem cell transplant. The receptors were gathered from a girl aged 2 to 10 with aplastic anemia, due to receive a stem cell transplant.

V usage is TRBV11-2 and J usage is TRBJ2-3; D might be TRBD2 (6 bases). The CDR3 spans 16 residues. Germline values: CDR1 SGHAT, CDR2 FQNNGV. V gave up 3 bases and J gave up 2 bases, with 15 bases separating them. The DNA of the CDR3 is TGTGCCAGCAGCTTTGTTAGGCTAGCGCACACAGATACGCAGTATTTT. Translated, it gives CASSFVRLAHTDTQYF. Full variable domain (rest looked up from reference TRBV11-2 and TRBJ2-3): EAGVAQSPRYKIIEKRQSVAFWCNPISGHATLYWYQQILGQGPKLLIQFQNNGVVDDSQLPKDRFSAERLKGVDSTLKIQPAKLEDSAVYLCASSFVRLAHTDTQYFGPGTRLTVL.

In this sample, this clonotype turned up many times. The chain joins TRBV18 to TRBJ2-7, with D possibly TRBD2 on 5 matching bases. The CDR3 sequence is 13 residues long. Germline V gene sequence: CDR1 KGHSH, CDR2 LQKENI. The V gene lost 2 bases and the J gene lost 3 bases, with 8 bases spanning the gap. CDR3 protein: CASSPSGYYEQYF. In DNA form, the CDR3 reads TGTGCCAGCTCACCATCGGGGTACTACGAGCAGTACTTC.

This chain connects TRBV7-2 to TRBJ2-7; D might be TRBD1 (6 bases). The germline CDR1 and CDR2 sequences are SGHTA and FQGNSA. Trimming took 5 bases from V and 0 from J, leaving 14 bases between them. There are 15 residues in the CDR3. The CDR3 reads CASSPDSSSSYEQYF. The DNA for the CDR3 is TGTGCCAGCAGCCCGGACAGTTCCAGCTCCTACGAGCAGTACTTC.

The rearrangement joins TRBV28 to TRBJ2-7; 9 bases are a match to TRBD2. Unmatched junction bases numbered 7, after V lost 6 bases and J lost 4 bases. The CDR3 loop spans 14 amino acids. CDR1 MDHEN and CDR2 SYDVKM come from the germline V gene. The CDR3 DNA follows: TGTGCCAGCAGGGTAGCGGGAGAGGTTTACGAGCAGTACTTC. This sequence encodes CASRVAGEVYEQYF.

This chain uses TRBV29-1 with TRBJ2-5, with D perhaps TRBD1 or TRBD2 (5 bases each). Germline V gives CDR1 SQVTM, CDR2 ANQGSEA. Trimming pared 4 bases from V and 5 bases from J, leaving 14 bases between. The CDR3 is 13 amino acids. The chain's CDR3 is CSVGHLEGETQYF. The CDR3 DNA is TGCAGCGTTGGCCACCTTGAGGGGGAGACCCAGTACTTC.

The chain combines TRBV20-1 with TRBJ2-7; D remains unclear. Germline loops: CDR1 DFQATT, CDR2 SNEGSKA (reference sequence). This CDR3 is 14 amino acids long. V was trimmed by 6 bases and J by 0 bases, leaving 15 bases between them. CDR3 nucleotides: TGCAGTGCCTTACCTAGGCCAGCCTCCTACGAGCAGTACTTC. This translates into CSALPRPASYEQYF.

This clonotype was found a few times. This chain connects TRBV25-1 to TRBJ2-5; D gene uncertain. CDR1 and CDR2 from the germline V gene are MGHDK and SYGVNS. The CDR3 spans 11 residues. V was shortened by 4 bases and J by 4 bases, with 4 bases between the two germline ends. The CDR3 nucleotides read TGTGCCAGCAGTGGGGCAGAGACCCAGTACTTC. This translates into CASSGAETQYF.

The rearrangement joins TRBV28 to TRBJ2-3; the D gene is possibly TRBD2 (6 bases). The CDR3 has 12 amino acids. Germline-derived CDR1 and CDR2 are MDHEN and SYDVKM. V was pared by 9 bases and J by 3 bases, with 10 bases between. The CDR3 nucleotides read TGTGCCAGACACGGAGGGACAGATACGCAGTATTTT. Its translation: CARHGGTDTQYF.

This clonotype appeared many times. The CDR3 here is CASSLGTAQWTGANVLTF. In DNA form, the CDR3 reads TGCGCCAGCAGCCTCGGGACAGCCCAATGGACTGGGGCCAACGTCCTGACTTTC. The chain employs TRBV5-1 and TRBJ2-6; 7 bases match TRBD1. V was pared by 4 bases and J by 2 bases, with 12 bases of the junction left unmatched. Germline CDR1 SGHRS, CDR2 YFSETQ. The CDR3 is made up of 18 amino acids.

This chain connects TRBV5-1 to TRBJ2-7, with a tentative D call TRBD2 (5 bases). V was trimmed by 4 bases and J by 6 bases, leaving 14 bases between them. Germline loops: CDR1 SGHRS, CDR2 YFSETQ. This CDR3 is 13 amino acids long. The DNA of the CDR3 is TGCGCCAGCAGCCCCACTAGTGCGATCGAGCAGTACTTC. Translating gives CASSPTSAIEQYF.

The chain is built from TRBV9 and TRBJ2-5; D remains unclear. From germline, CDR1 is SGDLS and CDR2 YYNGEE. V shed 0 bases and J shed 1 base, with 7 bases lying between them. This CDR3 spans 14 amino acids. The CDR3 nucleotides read TGTGCCAGCAGCGTAGGTCAGCCCCAAGAGACCCAGTACTTC. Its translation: CASSVGQPQETQYF.

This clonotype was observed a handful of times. CDR3: CSVVPGTGRDTIYF. Written as DNA, the CDR3 is TGCAGCGTTGTTCCCGGGACAGGGAGAGACACCATATATTTT. The chain links TRBV29-1 to TRBJ1-3, with 9 bases that match TRBD1. Germline CDR1 and CDR2: SQVTM and ANQGSEA. This CDR3 region has 14 residues. V was pared by 4 bases and J by 8 bases, with 9 bases of the junction left unmatched. The variable domain in full, with the rest retrieved from reference TRBV29-1 and TRBJ1-3, is SAVISQKPSRDICQRGTSLTIQCQVDSQVTMMFWYRQQPGQSLTLIATANQGSEATYESGFVIDKFPISRPNLTFSTLTVSNMSPEDSSIYLCSVVPGTGRDTIYFGEGSWLTVV.

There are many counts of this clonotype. This CDR3 is CASSWLNTGELFF. The CDR3 DNA sequence: TGTGCCAGCAGTTGGTTGAACACCGGGGAGCTGTTTTTT. The genes are TRBV12-3 or TRBV12-4 and TRBJ2-2; no definite D call. Trimming removed 4 bases from V and 1 base from J, with 4 bases in between. This CDR3 has 13 residues.

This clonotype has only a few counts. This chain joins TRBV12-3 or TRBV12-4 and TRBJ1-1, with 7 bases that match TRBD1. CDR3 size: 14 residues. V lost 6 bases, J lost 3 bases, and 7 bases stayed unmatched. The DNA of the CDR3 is TGTGCCAGCAGACTAGGGGGCGCGGACACTGAAGCTTTCTTT. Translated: CASRLGGADTEAFF.

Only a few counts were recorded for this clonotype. This CDR3 reads CASSTNGMGPWSYEQFF. CDR3 in DNA: TGTGCCAGCAGCACTAACGGGATGGGGCCTTGGTCATATGAGCAGTTCTTC. The chain uses TRBV14 and TRBJ2-1, with D perhaps TRBD1 or TRBD2 (5 bases each). The CDR3 extends over 17 amino acids. Germline V lookup: CDR1 SGHDN, CDR2 FVKESK. V was cut by 5 bases and J by 8 bases, with 25 bases left in between. Supplemented by reference TRBV14 and TRBJ2-1, the full variable domain reads EAGVTQFPSHSVIEKGQTVTLRCDPISGHDNLYWYRRVMGKEIKFLLHFVKESKQDESGMPNNRFLAERTGGTYSTLKVQPAELEDSGVYFCASSTNGMGPWSYEQFFGPGTRLTVL.

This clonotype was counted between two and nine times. The CDR3 loop is CASSLIPPPTGELFF. In nucleotides, the CDR3 is TGCGCCAGCAGCTTGATCCCTCCCCCGACCGGGGAGCTGTTTTTT. This chain links TRBV5-1 with TRBJ2-2; D remains unclear. Looked up from germline, CDR1 is SGHRS and CDR2 is YFSETQ. The CDR3 contains 15 residues. With 1 base removed from V and 5 bases from J, the gap between germline ends came to 12 bases.

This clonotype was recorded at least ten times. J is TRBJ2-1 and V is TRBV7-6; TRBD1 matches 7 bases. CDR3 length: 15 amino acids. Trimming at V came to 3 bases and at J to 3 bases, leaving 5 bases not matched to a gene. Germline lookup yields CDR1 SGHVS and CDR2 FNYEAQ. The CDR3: CASSLGTVVYNEQFF. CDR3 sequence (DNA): TGTGCCAGCAGCTTGGGGACAGTGGTCTACAATGAGCAGTTCTTC.

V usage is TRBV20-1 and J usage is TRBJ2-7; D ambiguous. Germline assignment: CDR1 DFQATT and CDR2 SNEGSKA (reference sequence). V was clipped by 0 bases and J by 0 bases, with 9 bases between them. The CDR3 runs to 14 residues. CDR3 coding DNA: TGCAGTGCTAGAGAGGGCTGGAGCTCCTACGAGCAGTACTTC. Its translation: CSAREGWSSYEQYF.

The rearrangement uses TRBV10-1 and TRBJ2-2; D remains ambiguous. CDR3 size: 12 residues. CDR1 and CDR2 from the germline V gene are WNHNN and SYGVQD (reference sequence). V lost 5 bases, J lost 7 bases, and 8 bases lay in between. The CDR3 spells CASSSSFGELFF. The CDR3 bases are TGCGCCAGCAGTAGCTCTTTCGGGGAGCTGTTTTTT.

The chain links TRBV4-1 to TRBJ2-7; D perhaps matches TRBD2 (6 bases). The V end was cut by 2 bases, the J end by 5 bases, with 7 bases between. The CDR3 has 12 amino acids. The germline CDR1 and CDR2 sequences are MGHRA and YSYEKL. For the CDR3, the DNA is TGCGCCAGCAGCCAAACGGGAGACGAGCAGTACTTC. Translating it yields CASSQTGDEQYF.

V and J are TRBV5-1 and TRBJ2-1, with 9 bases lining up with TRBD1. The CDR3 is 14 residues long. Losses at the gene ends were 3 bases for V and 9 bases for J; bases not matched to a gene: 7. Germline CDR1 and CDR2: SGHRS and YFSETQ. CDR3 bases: TGCGCCAGCAGCTGGGGACAGGGAGGTGGTGAGCAGTTCTTC. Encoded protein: CASSWGQGGGEQFF.